This is a list of T cell receptor beta chains from one sample in a study of blood T cell repertoires in COVID-19. Repertoires were generated with immunoSEQ multiplex PCR, while TCRdb's copy carries only in-frame clones and drops some. The sample lists some 300,000 clones, around 87% occurring once. The material sequenced was peripheral blood. Source of these receptors: a woman in her thirties or forties with COVID-19, enrolled during active disease. Each CDR3 is given with its conserved first and last residue. Fields, in order: clone size, J gene, V gene, D gene, CDR3 DNA, CDR3 protein. The D gene is left open where the match is weak. Clone size appears in some rows only: once, few, many, or a class for an expanded clone.

clone_size: few
j_call: TRBJ1-4
v_call: TRBV18
d_call: TRBD1
cdr3_nt: TGTGCCAGCTCACCACTACAGGGGAGTCCCAATGAAAAACTGTTTTTT
cdr3_aa: CASSPLQGSPNEKLFF

clone_size: -
j_call: TRBJ2-7
v_call: TRBV7-9
d_call: -
cdr3_nt: TGTGCCAGCAGCTTAGGACAGCCCTACGAGCAGTACTTC
cdr3_aa: CASSLGQPYEQYF

clone_size: -
j_call: TRBJ1-5
v_call: TRBV28
d_call: -
cdr3_nt: TGTGCCAGCAGTTTCCCCCAGCAGGCCCATCAGCCCCAGCATTTT
cdr3_aa: CASSFPQQAHQPQHF

clone_size: -
j_call: TRBJ1-5
v_call: TRBV28
d_call: TRBD1
cdr3_nt: TGTGCCAGTCAAATAATAGGGACAGGGTCCAATCAGCCCCAGCATTTT
cdr3_aa: CASQIIGTGSNQPQHF

clone_size: -
j_call: TRBJ1-6
v_call: TRBV10-3
d_call: -
cdr3_nt: TGTGCCATCAGTGAAGGGGTGCCAGGGGTTGGTTCACCCCTCCACTTT
cdr3_aa: CAISEGVPGVGSPLHF

clone_size: -
j_call: TRBJ2-7
v_call: TRBV11-1
d_call: TRBD2
cdr3_nt: TGTGCCAGCAGCCACGGGGCGGGGGTTTACGAGCAGTACTTC
cdr3_aa: CASSHGAGVYEQYF

clone_size: -
j_call: TRBJ2-3
v_call: TRBV5-1
d_call: -
cdr3_nt: TGCGCCAGCAGCAGACAGCATCTTAGCACAGATACGCAGTATTTT
cdr3_aa: CASSRQHLSTDTQYF

clone_size: -
j_call: TRBJ2-2
v_call: TRBV18
d_call: -
cdr3_nt: TGTGCCAGCTCATGGGGAGCGAACACCGGGGAGCTGTTTTTT
cdr3_aa: CASSWGANTGELFF

clone_size: -
j_call: TRBJ2-7
v_call: TRBV11-3
d_call: -
cdr3_nt: TGTGCCAGCAGTCCTACAGGGTACTCCTACGAGCAGTACTTC
cdr3_aa: CASSPTGYSYEQYF

clone_size: once
j_call: TRBJ1-2
v_call: TRBV28
d_call: -
cdr3_nt: TGTGCCAGCAGTTTGGCACAGGACTATGGCTACACCTTC
cdr3_aa: CASSLAQDYGYTF

clone_size: -
j_call: TRBJ2-7
v_call: TRBV4-3
d_call: TRBD2
cdr3_nt: TGCGCCAGCAGCCACTCGGCCGGGACTAGCGACTACGAGCAGTACTTC
cdr3_aa: CASSHSAGTSDYEQYF

clone_size: -
j_call: TRBJ2-7
v_call: TRBV7-2
d_call: -
cdr3_nt: TGTGCCAGCAGCTTAGCTTTCGGGGTAGTCTACGAGCAGTACTTC
cdr3_aa: CASSLAFGVVYEQYF

clone_size: -
j_call: TRBJ1-2
v_call: TRBV28
d_call: TRBD1
cdr3_nt: TGTGCCAGCAGCCGCAGGGGGCCCGACTATGGCTACACCTTC
cdr3_aa: CASSRRGPDYGYTF

clone_size: -
j_call: TRBJ2-7
v_call: TRBV7-3
d_call: TRBD2
cdr3_nt: TGTGCCAGCAGCCCAAATGGGGCAAGCGGGAGCTACGAGCAGTACTTC
cdr3_aa: CASSPNGASGSYEQYF

clone_size: -
j_call: TRBJ1-5
v_call: TRBV5-6
d_call: TRBD1
cdr3_nt: TGTGCCAGCAGCGCCTCGGGACAGGGGTATGATCAGCCCCAGCATTTT
cdr3_aa: CASSASGQGYDQPQHF

clone_size: -
j_call: TRBJ1-4
v_call: TRBV6-5
d_call: TRBD1
cdr3_nt: TGTGCCAGCAGGCCGATCGGGACAGGGAATGAAAAACTGTTTTTT
cdr3_aa: CASRPIGTGNEKLFF

clone_size: -
j_call: TRBJ2-7
v_call: TRBV6-2/TRBV6-3
d_call: -
cdr3_nt: TGTGCCAGCAGTTACAACGGGGAAGGGGGCTCCTACGAGCAGTACTTC
cdr3_aa: CASSYNGEGGSYEQYF

clone_size: -
j_call: TRBJ1-2
v_call: TRBV6-6
d_call: -
cdr3_nt: TGTGCCAGCAGTTACGACAGAACCTCAGGTCTCTATGGCTACACCTTC
cdr3_aa: CASSYDRTSGLYGYTF

clone_size: few
j_call: TRBJ2-7
v_call: TRBV9
d_call: TRBD2
cdr3_nt: TGTGCCAGCAGCCCCAGCCTAGCGGCTTACGAGCAGTACTTC
cdr3_aa: CASSPSLAAYEQYF

clone_size: -
j_call: TRBJ2-1
v_call: TRBV2
d_call: TRBD1
cdr3_nt: TGTGCCAGCAACCCGGGACAGGGAAACTATGAGCAGTTCTTC
cdr3_aa: CASNPGQGNYEQFF

clone_size: few
j_call: TRBJ1-6
v_call: TRBV4-2
d_call: -
cdr3_nt: TGTGCCAGCAGCCAAGGGGGGCCAGGCGGTTCACCCCTCCACTTT
cdr3_aa: CASSQGGPGGSPLHF

clone_size: -
j_call: TRBJ2-1
v_call: TRBV6-5
d_call: TRBD1
cdr3_nt: TGTGCCGGGGCGGACAGGGGAAGCTACAATGAGCAGTTCTTC
cdr3_aa: CAGADRGSYNEQFF

clone_size: -
j_call: TRBJ1-5
v_call: TRBV19
d_call: -
cdr3_nt: TGTGCCAGTAACTCCCCCGGGGGAGTTCAGCCCCAGCATTTT
cdr3_aa: CASNSPGGVQPQHF

clone_size: -
j_call: TRBJ1-2
v_call: TRBV6-6
d_call: -
cdr3_nt: TGTGCCAGCAGTTTCGCGGGGGGAGGCTACACCTTC
cdr3_aa: CASSFAGGGYTF

clone_size: -
j_call: TRBJ1-5
v_call: TRBV27
d_call: TRBD1
cdr3_nt: TGTGCCAGCAGTTACATAACGGGACAGGGGGCAAGACAGCCCCAGCATTTT
cdr3_aa: CASSYITGQGARQPQHF

clone_size: -
j_call: TRBJ1-2
v_call: TRBV7-2
d_call: TRBD1
cdr3_nt: TGTGCCAGCAGCTTGGACAGGGGGAACTATGGCTACACCTTC
cdr3_aa: CASSLDRGNYGYTF

clone_size: -
j_call: TRBJ2-2
v_call: TRBV7-3
d_call: -
cdr3_nt: TGTGCCAGCAGCCCTGTTTCCACCGGGGAGCTGTTTTTT
cdr3_aa: CASSPVSTGELFF

clone_size: -
j_call: TRBJ2-1
v_call: TRBV11-2
d_call: TRBD1
cdr3_nt: TGTGCCAGCAACGCCGGGACAGGGCGGGATGAGCAGTTCTTC
cdr3_aa: CASNAGTGRDEQFF

clone_size: -
j_call: TRBJ1-2
v_call: TRBV10-3
d_call: TRBD1
cdr3_nt: TGTGCCATCAGTGCCATGGGACAGGGGAGCGGCTATACCTTC
cdr3_aa: CAISAMGQGSGYTF

clone_size: -
j_call: TRBJ2-1
v_call: TRBV7-8
d_call: -
cdr3_nt: TGTGCCAGCAGCTCCACCAGGGAAAGCTCCTACAATGAGCAGTTCTTC
cdr3_aa: CASSSTRESSYNEQFF

clone_size: -
j_call: TRBJ2-7
v_call: TRBV27
d_call: TRBD1
cdr3_nt: TGTGCCAGCAGTCCTTACAGGGGGCAGACCTACGAGCAGTACTTC
cdr3_aa: CASSPYRGQTYEQYF

clone_size: -
j_call: TRBJ2-7
v_call: TRBV7-2
d_call: TRBD2
cdr3_nt: TGTGCCAGCAGCTTGCAGCGGGGGGGCTACGAGCAGTACTTC
cdr3_aa: CASSLQRGGYEQYF

clone_size: few
j_call: TRBJ1-5
v_call: TRBV19
d_call: -
cdr3_nt: TGTGCCAGTAGTATAGCAGGCACTAGCTGGGACAATCAGCCCCAGCATTTT
cdr3_aa: CASSIAGTSWDNQPQHF

clone_size: once
j_call: TRBJ1-4
v_call: TRBV7-2
d_call: TRBD1
cdr3_nt: TGTGCCAGCAGCGGACGGACAGGGTTTAATGAAAAACTGTTTTTT
cdr3_aa: CASSGRTGFNEKLFF

clone_size: -
j_call: TRBJ2-7
v_call: TRBV4-2
d_call: TRBD2
cdr3_nt: TGTGCCAGCAGCCAAGAACTGCCCGGGGGGGCGGGGGACGAGCAGTACTTC
cdr3_aa: CASSQELPGGAGDEQYF

clone_size: -
j_call: TRBJ1-1
v_call: TRBV7-6
d_call: TRBD1
cdr3_nt: TGTGCCAGCAGCTTTTTCCGGGACAGACAAACTCAAATGAACACTGAAGCTTTCTTT
cdr3_aa: CASSFFRDRQTQMNTEAFF

clone_size: -
j_call: TRBJ1-3
v_call: TRBV19
d_call: -
cdr3_nt: TGTGCCAGTAGTATACCCGGCTCTGGAAACACCATATATTTT
cdr3_aa: CASSIPGSGNTIYF

clone_size: -
j_call: TRBJ2-7
v_call: TRBV5-1
d_call: TRBD2
cdr3_nt: TGCGCCAGCAGCCTACGGGGACGGGGGGCCTACGAGCAGTACTTC
cdr3_aa: CASSLRGRGAYEQYF

clone_size: -
j_call: TRBJ2-1
v_call: TRBV30
d_call: TRBD1
cdr3_nt: TGTGCCTGTAGGACAGGGTCCTACAATGAGCAGTTCTTC
cdr3_aa: CACRTGSYNEQFF

clone_size: -
j_call: TRBJ1-2
v_call: TRBV5-4
d_call: TRBD1
cdr3_nt: TGTGCCAGCAGCTTGGAAGGGAGACAGGGAAATGGCTACACCTTC
cdr3_aa: CASSLEGRQGNGYTF

clone_size: -
j_call: TRBJ2-1
v_call: TRBV28
d_call: -
cdr3_nt: TGTGCCAGCAGACCTGGGGGGTTGACCTACAATGAGCAGTTCTTC
cdr3_aa: CASRPGGLTYNEQFF

clone_size: -
j_call: TRBJ2-1
v_call: TRBV19
d_call: -
cdr3_nt: TGTGCCAGTAGTATAAACGTCCGGTCCTACAATGAGCAGTTCTTC
cdr3_aa: CASSINVRSYNEQFF

clone_size: -
j_call: TRBJ1-5
v_call: TRBV28
d_call: -
cdr3_nt: TGTGCCAGCAGTTTATTGGCGGGGCAACATAGCAATCAGCCCCAGCATTTT
cdr3_aa: CASSLLAGQHSNQPQHF

clone_size: -
j_call: TRBJ1-1
v_call: TRBV5-5
d_call: -
cdr3_nt: TGTGCCAGCAGTTTTTCCGGGACTTGGGGAACTGAAGCTTTCTTT
cdr3_aa: CASSFSGTWGTEAFF

clone_size: few
j_call: TRBJ2-7
v_call: TRBV7-2
d_call: -
cdr3_nt: TGTGCCAGCAGCTTAGCCGGCGGGGCGATCTCCTACGAGCAGTACTTC
cdr3_aa: CASSLAGGAISYEQYF

clone_size: -
j_call: TRBJ1-4
v_call: TRBV27
d_call: -
cdr3_nt: TGTGCCAGCAGTTTTAGGGGGGGAGGAAATGAAAAACTGTTTTTT
cdr3_aa: CASSFRGGGNEKLFF

clone_size: -
j_call: TRBJ2-4
v_call: TRBV28
d_call: TRBD2
cdr3_nt: TGTGCCAGCAGCCGACGACTAGCGGGAGAGGCCAAAAACATTCAGTACTTC
cdr3_aa: CASSRRLAGEAKNIQYF

clone_size: few
j_call: TRBJ1-6
v_call: TRBV29-1
d_call: -
cdr3_nt: TGCAGCGTTCGCTTGACGACAGCTAATTCACCCCTCCACTTT
cdr3_aa: CSVRLTTANSPLHF

clone_size: -
j_call: TRBJ2-3
v_call: TRBV27
d_call: TRBD1
cdr3_nt: TGTGCCAGCAGTAGACAGGGGGCAGGTGCAGATACGCAGTATTTT
cdr3_aa: CASSRQGAGADTQYF

clone_size: -
j_call: TRBJ1-6
v_call: TRBV18
d_call: -
cdr3_nt: TGTGCCAGCTCACCGGGAGGGGAAAATTCACCCCTCCACTTT
cdr3_aa: CASSPGGENSPLHF

clone_size: -
j_call: TRBJ1-5
v_call: TRBV7-2
d_call: -
cdr3_nt: TGTGCCAGCAGCTTAGTGGGATACAGGGCCCAGCCCCAGCATTTT
cdr3_aa: CASSLVGYRAQPQHF

clone_size: -
j_call: TRBJ1-2
v_call: TRBV28
d_call: -
cdr3_nt: TGTGCCAGCACTTCAACAGTCAACTATGGCTACACCTTC
cdr3_aa: CASTSTVNYGYTF

clone_size: -
j_call: TRBJ2-7
v_call: TRBV11-3
d_call: -
cdr3_nt: TGTGCCAGCAGCTTAGGCTCTGAGGCGACCGAGCAGTACTTC
cdr3_aa: CASSLGSEATEQYF

clone_size: -
j_call: TRBJ1-1
v_call: TRBV11-1
d_call: -
cdr3_nt: TGTGCCAGCAGCCTAGTGGGAGGGCCGGGGGGAGCTTTCTTT
cdr3_aa: CASSLVGGPGGAFF

clone_size: -
j_call: TRBJ1-2
v_call: TRBV28
d_call: -
cdr3_nt: TGTGCCAGCGTTCTGACTCGGGGCTACACCTTC
cdr3_aa: CASVLTRGYTF

clone_size: -
j_call: TRBJ1-5
v_call: TRBV7-2
d_call: -
cdr3_nt: TGTGCCAGCCGTGCACAGGGAACTAGCAATCAGCCCCAGCATTTT
cdr3_aa: CASRAQGTSNQPQHF

clone_size: -
j_call: TRBJ1-3
v_call: TRBV24-1
d_call: -
cdr3_nt: TGTGCCACCAGTGATCCCGCAGGGGCTGGAAACACCATATATTTT
cdr3_aa: CATSDPAGAGNTIYF

clone_size: -
j_call: TRBJ1-4
v_call: TRBV25-1
d_call: TRBD1
cdr3_nt: TGTGCCAGCAGAAGACCGGGACAGAATGAAAAACTGTTTTTT
cdr3_aa: CASRRPGQNEKLFF

clone_size: -
j_call: TRBJ1-3
v_call: TRBV27
d_call: TRBD1
cdr3_nt: TGTGCCAGCAGTTCTGCTCGACAGGGAGCTGGAAACACCATATATTTT
cdr3_aa: CASSSARQGAGNTIYF

clone_size: -
j_call: TRBJ2-7
v_call: TRBV6-1
d_call: TRBD1
cdr3_nt: TGTGCCAGCAGTGAACGGACGTCACGGACAGGGCCCTACGAGCAGTACTTC
cdr3_aa: CASSERTSRTGPYEQYF